A selection of T cell receptor beta chains follows, all from one sample in a study of CD8 T cells in ankylosing spondylitis. TCRdb recomputed calls from the 5' RACE reads with MiXCR, one row per CDR3 protein. The repertoire includes a few hundred thousand distinct CDR3 sequences, around 10% of them detected once, and less than 8% sits in the top ten. Sequencing input: blood, either unsorted or a sorted T cell fraction (not recorded which). The receptors shown here come from a male donor with ankylosing spondylitis or in good health (not recorded which). CDR3s include the opening cysteine and the closing phenylalanine or tryptophan. The order of the fields is CDR3 protein, CDR3 DNA, D gene, clone size, J gene, V gene. D genes are given only for firm matches. Some rows mark clone size as missing; the rest say once, few, many or name a class of expanded clone.

CASSELGLAGLSGELFF	TGTGCCAGCAGTGAATTAGGCCTAGCGGGGCTTTCCGGGGAGCTGTTTTTT	TRBD2	few	TRBJ2-2	TRBV6-1
CASSPAGPHTDTQYF	TGCGCCAGCAGCCCAGCCGGGCCCCACACAGATACGCAGTATTTT	.	few	TRBJ2-3	TRBV4-1
CASSLSGRQNEQYF	TGCGCCAGCAGCCTCAGCGGGCGCCAGAACGAGCAGTACTTC	.	few	TRBJ2-7	TRBV5-1
CASSPRPGQGLNNSPLHF	TGCGCCAGCAGCCCAAGACCGGGACAGGGGCTCAATAATTCACCCCTCCACTTT	TRBD1	few	TRBJ1-6	TRBV4-1
CSVTGLAETGELFF	TGCAGCGTTACGGGACTAGCGGAGACCGGGGAGCTGTTTTTT	TRBD2	many	TRBJ2-2	TRBV29-1
CSAGRLDTDNYEQYF	TGCAGTGCTGGTCGCTTAGATACTGACAACTACGAGCAGTACTTC	.	many	TRBJ2-7	TRBV20-1
CASSEAPANTGELFF	TGTGCCAGCAGTGAAGCTCCTGCGAACACCGGGGAGCTGTTTTTT	.	many	TRBJ2-2	TRBV6-1
CAGIRADRAPYEQYF	TGTGCCGGCATAAGGGCGGACAGGGCCCCCTACGAGCAGTACTTC	.	many	TRBJ2-7	TRBV21-1
CSAPSGVLYEQYF	TGCAGTGCCCCAAGTGGGGTACTCTACGAGCAGTACTTC	.	many	TRBJ2-7	TRBV20-1
CASSSGWGDRSEQYF	TGTGCCAGCAGCTCGGGTTGGGGGGATAGGAGCGAGCAGTACTTC	.	.	TRBJ2-7	TRBV7-6
CASSLTEGEQYF	TGTGCCAGCAGCCTGACGGAGGGAGAGCAGTACTTC	.	.	TRBJ2-7	TRBV3-1
CASTPLRASGTTWYNEQFF	TGTGCCAGCACCCCTCTGCGGGCTAGCGGGACGACATGGTACAATGAGCAGTTCTTC	TRBD2	many	TRBJ2-1	TRBV6-5
CASSLEDFIRTF	TGTGCCAGCAGCTTAGAAGACTTCATAAGGACCTTC	.	.	TRBJ1-2	TRBV7-9
CSIGGRTDTQYF	TGCAGTATTGGGGGACGCACAGATACGCAGTATTTT	.	many	TRBJ2-3	TRBV20-1
CASRSSAANTGELFF	TGTGCCAGCAGATCTAGCGCCGCGAACACCGGGGAGCTGTTTTTT	.	.	TRBJ2-2	TRBV6-1
CACFYPGASGKYF	TGTGCCTGCTTCTATCCAGGGGCTAGCGGGAAGTATTTT	TRBD2	.	TRBJ2-3	TRBV30
CASSLPSGQGIDTEAFF	TGTGCCAGCAGTTTACCTTCGGGACAGGGAATCGACACTGAAGCTTTCTTT	TRBD1	many	TRBJ1-1	TRBV12-3/TRBV12-4
CSARPGQINTEAFF	TGCAGTGCTAGACCCGGACAGATTAACACTGAAGCTTTCTTT	.	many	TRBJ1-1	TRBV20-1
CASSSQGPGTEAFF	TGTGCCAGCAGCTCGCAGGGGCCCGGGACTGAAGCTTTCTTT	.	many	TRBJ1-1	TRBV7-3
CASSQDHRTYEQYF	TGCGCCAGCAGCCAAGACCACAGAACCTACGAGCAGTACTTC	.	many	TRBJ2-7	TRBV4-1
CASSFYQGNYGYTF	TGTGCCAGCAGTTTTTATCAGGGAAACTATGGCTACACCTTC	.	.	TRBJ1-2	TRBV7-2
CSAALGAGGPLNQETQYF	TGCAGTGCCGCCCTCGGGGCGGGAGGGCCTCTAAACCAAGAGACCCAGTACTTC	TRBD2	many	TRBJ2-5	TRBV20-1
CASSLDYMDQGNTIYF	TGCGCCAGCAGCTTGGACTACATGGATCAAGGAAACACCATATATTTT	.	many	TRBJ1-3	TRBV5-1
CASRAGGFYNEQFF	TGTGCCAGCAGAGCGGGAGGATTCTACAATGAGCAGTTCTTC	TRBD2	.	TRBJ2-1	TRBV2
CASSSVQGVSNSPLHF	TGTGCCAGCAGCTCCGTACAGGGAGTGAGTAATTCACCCCTCCACTTT	.	many	TRBJ1-6	TRBV5-5
CASSSTGAGALYEQYF	TGTGCCAGCAGCTCCACCGGGGCCGGGGCACTCTACGAGCAGTACTTC	.	few	TRBJ2-7	TRBV7-2
CASSILGAGELFF	TGTGCCAGTAGTATTCTAGGCGCCGGGGAGCTGTTTTTT	.	few	TRBJ2-2	TRBV19
CASSVGVAGGLTDTQYF	TGTGCCAGCAGCGTAGGTGTAGCGGGAGGACTCACAGATACGCAGTATTTT	TRBD2	many	TRBJ2-3	TRBV9
CASSADRVSETQYF	TGTGCCAGCAGCGCAGACAGGGTATCGGAGACCCAGTACTTC	TRBD1	many	TRBJ2-5	TRBV7-7
CSARILSTGTEAFF	TGCAGTGCTAGAATTTTATCTACGGGCACTGAAGCTTTCTTT	.	.	TRBJ1-1	TRBV20-1
CASREPPGGPLAYNSPLHF	TGTGCCAGCAGAGAGCCCCCCGGGGGACCGCTAGCCTATAATTCACCCCTCCACTTT	.	few	TRBJ1-6	TRBV27
CSAPEAGVSTDTQYF	TGCAGTGCCCCGGAGGCGGGGGTTAGCACAGATACGCAGTATTTT	TRBD2	many	TRBJ2-3	TRBV20-1
CASSLVRPREALLQSYEQYF	TGTGCCAGCAGTTTAGTCCGTCCGCGGGAGGCCCTTCTTCAGTCCTACGAGCAGTACTTC	TRBD2	many	TRBJ2-7	TRBV28
CASRGRGDRADTQYF	TGTGCCAGCAGAGGGCGGGGGGATCGCGCAGATACGCAGTATTTT	TRBD2	many	TRBJ2-3	TRBV12-3/TRBV12-4
CSGRLADYSSMLDTQYF	TGCAGTGGTCGGCTAGCGGACTATTCTTCCATGCTGGATACGCAGTATTTT	TRBD2	many	TRBJ2-3	TRBV20-1
CASSRSGSNEQFF	TGTGCCAGCAGTCGTAGCGGGAGTAATGAGCAGTTCTTC	TRBD2	few	TRBJ2-1	TRBV28
CAIRTGVGYEQYF	TGTGCCATCAGGACAGGGGTGGGTTACGAGCAGTACTTC	TRBD1	many	TRBJ2-7	TRBV10-3
CSAALGHKAGELFF	TGCAGTGCTGCCTTGGGACATAAGGCCGGGGAGCTGTTTTTT	.	many	TRBJ2-2	TRBV20-1
CASSPPIQGRRHEQFF	TGTGCCAGCAGTCCTCCCATACAGGGTAGGCGGCATGAGCAGTTCTTC	.	many	TRBJ2-1	TRBV28
CASTPGYRHNTEAFF	TGTGCCAGCACCCCCGGGTACAGACACAACACTGAAGCTTTCTTT	.	many	TRBJ1-1	TRBV7-2
CASRPISWDTQETQYF	TGCGCCAGCAGGCCTATATCATGGGACACCCAAGAGACCCAGTACTTC	.	many	TRBJ2-5	TRBV4-1
CASSFGGSEQFF	TGTGCCAGCAGTTTCGGAGGGTCTGAGCAGTTCTTC	.	many	TRBJ2-1	TRBV12-3/TRBV12-4
CASSFRGLNTEAFF	TGTGCCAGCAGCTTCAGGGGTTTGAACACTGAAGCTTTCTTT	.	many	TRBJ1-1	TRBV7-2
CSGVRQGLNYGYTF	TGCAGTGGTGTTCGACAGGGATTGAACTATGGCTACACCTTC	TRBD1	many	TRBJ1-2	TRBV20-1
CASSLDRERGGELFF	TGTGCCAGCAGTTTGGACAGGGAAAGGGGCGGGGAGCTGTTTTTT	TRBD1	many	TRBJ2-2	TRBV12-3/TRBV12-4
CASSLTGTSGSSVNEQFF	TGCGCCAGCAGCCTAACCGGGACTAGCGGGAGCTCCGTCAATGAGCAGTTCTTC	TRBD2	few	TRBJ2-1	TRBV5-1
CASSLIGGSQPQHF	TGTGCCAGCAGTTTAATAGGGGGCAGCCAGCCCCAGCATTTT	TRBD1	many	TRBJ1-5	TRBV12-3/TRBV12-4
CASRLDSNNEQFF	TGTGCCAGCAGACTAGACAGTAACAATGAGCAGTTCTTC	.	many	TRBJ2-1	TRBV27
CASIRGRQGAYNEQFF	TGTGCCAGCATCCGGGGGCGGCAGGGTGCGTACAATGAGCAGTTCTTC	.	many	TRBJ2-1	TRBV7-8
CATRRGTGASGNQPQHF	TGTGCCACCCGCCGAGGGACAGGGGCCTCGGGCAATCAGCCCCAGCATTTT	TRBD1	many	TRBJ1-5	TRBV10-3